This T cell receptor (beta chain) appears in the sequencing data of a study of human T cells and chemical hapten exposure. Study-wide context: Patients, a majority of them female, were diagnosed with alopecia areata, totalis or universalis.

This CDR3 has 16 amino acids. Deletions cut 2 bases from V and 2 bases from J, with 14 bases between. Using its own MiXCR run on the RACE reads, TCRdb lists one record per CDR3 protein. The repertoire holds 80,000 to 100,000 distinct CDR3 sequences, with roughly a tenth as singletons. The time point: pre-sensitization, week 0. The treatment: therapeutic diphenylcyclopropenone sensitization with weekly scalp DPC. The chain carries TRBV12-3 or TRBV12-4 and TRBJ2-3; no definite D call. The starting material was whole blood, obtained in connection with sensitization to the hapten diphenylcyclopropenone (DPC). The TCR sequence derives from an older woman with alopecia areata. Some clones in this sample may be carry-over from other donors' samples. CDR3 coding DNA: TGTGCCAGCAGTTTAAATGCGGTCCCGAACACAGATACGCAGTATTTT. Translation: CASSLNAVPNTDTQYF.